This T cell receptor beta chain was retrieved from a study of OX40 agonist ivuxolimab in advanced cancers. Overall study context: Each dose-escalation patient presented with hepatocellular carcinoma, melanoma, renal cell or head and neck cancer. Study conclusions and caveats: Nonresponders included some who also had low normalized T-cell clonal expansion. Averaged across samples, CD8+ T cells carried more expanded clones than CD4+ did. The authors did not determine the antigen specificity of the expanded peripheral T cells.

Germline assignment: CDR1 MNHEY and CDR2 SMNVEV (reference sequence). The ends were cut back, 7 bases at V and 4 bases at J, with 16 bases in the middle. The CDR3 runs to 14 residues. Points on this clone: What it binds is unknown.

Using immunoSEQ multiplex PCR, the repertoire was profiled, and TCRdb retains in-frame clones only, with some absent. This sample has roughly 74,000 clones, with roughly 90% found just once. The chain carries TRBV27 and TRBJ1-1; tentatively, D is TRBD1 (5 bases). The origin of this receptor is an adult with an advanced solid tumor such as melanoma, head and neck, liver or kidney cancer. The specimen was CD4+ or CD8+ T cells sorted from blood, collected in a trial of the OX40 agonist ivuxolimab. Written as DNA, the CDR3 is TGTGCCAGCACCCCCCAGGGTGTGGGCACTGAAGCTTTCTTT. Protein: CASTPQGVGTEAFF.